This T cell receptor beta chain stems from a study of cytomegalovirus exposure and HLA in healthy donors. Both 60 Vbeta primers and 13 Jbeta primers went into the PCR. Repertoires were generated with immunoSEQ multiplex PCR, while TCRdb's copy carries only in-frame clones and drops some. The sample holds over 100,000 clones, 50% to 65% seen once. Study-wide results and limits: The study assumed roughly uniform donor sequencing depth for presence/absence analyses. For most TCR beta V segments, an earlier analysis put the productive rate at about 87% or about 30% of the time.

Details on this clone: The antigen is not known.

Trimming removed 4 bases from V and 3 bases from J, with 12 bases in between. The CDR3 has 14 residues. Germline CDR1 MGHDK, CDR2 SYGVNS. The TCR was taken from a man aged 40-50 years in good health and CMV-seropositive. V usage is TRBV25-1 and J usage is TRBJ1-2; possibly TRBD1 for D (6 bases). The sequenced sample was PBMCs. The CDR3 sequence is CASSGWGPDYGYTF. CDR3 coding DNA: TGTGCCAGCAGTGGGTGGGGGCCTGACTATGGCTACACCTTC.